What follows describes a single TCR beta chain. Its antigen is not known. The data originate from a study of shared clonotypes between healthy human individuals. Overall study findings and caveats: Non-shared clonotypes had lower generation probabilities than those shared by all four donors.

CD45RO-negative, CCR7-selected cells formed the naive CD8 fraction, which excluded terminally differentiated effector memory CD45RA+ cells. Clones were read by immunoSEQ multiplex PCR, and TCRdb kept only the in-frame ones, dropping some. The sample gives approximately 2,200,000 clones, about 93% of which show up once; more than 1.5% is in the top ten. This CDR3 spans 14 amino acids. Trimming took 2 bases from V and 1 from J, leaving 9 bases between them. Germline V lookup: CDR1 SGHTA, CDR2 FQGTGA. The chain carries TRBV7-3 and TRBJ2-7; possible D gene TRBD1, 5 bases. The sequenced material came from naive CD8+ T cells from PBMCs. The sequence came from a man aged 18 to 35 in good health. Some clones in this sample may be carry-over from other donors' samples. The CDR3 sequence: CASSLVGDSYEQYF. DNA for the CDR3: TGTGCCAGCAGCTTAGTAGGGGATTCCTACGAGCAGTACTTC.